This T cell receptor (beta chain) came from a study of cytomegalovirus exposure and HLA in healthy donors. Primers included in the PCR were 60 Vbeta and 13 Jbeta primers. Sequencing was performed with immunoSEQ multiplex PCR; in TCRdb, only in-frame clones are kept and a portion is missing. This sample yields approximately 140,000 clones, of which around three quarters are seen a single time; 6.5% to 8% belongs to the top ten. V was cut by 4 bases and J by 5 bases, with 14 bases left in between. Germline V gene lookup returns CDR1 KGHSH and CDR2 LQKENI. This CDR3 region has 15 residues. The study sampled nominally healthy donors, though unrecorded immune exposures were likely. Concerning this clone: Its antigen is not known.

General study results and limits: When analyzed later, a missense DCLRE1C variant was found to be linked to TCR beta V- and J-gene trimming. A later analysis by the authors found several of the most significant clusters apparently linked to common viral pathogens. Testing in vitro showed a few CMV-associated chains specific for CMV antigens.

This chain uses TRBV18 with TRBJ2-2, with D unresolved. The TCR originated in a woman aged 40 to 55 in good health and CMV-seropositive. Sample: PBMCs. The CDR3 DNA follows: TGTGCCAGCTCACAAAGTGAGAGAGTAACCGGGGAGCTGTTTTTT. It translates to CASSQSERVTGELFF.